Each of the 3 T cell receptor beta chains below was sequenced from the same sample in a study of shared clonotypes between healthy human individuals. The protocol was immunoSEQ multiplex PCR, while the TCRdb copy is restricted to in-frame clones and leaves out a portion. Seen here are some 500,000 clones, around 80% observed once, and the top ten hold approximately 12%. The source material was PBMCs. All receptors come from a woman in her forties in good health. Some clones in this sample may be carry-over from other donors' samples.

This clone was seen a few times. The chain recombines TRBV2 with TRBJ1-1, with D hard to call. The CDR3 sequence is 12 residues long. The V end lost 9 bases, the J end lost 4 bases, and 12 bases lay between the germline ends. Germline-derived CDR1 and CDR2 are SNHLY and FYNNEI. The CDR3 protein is CASPSGVTEAFF. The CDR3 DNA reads TGTGCCAGTCCCTCTGGGGTCACTGAAGCTTTCTTT.

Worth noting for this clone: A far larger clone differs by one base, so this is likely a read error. The CDR3: CASSAFSTGSNQPQHF. CDR3 DNA: TGTGCCAGCAGTGCTTTTAGCACAGGGTCCAATCAGCCCCAGCATTTT. The chain is built from TRBV27 and TRBJ1-5; possibly TRBD1 for D (6 bases). V dropped 5 bases and J dropped 3 bases, with 17 bases sitting between them. Germline loops: CDR1 MNHEY, CDR2 SMNVEV (reference sequence). This CDR3 comprises 16 residues.

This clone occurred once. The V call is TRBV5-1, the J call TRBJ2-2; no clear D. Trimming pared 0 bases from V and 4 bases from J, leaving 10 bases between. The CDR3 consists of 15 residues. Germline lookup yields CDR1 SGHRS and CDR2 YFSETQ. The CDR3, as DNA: TGCGCCAGCAGCTTGGATGGCGGAGTCACCGGGGAGCTGTTTTTT. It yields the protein CASSLDGGVTGELFF.